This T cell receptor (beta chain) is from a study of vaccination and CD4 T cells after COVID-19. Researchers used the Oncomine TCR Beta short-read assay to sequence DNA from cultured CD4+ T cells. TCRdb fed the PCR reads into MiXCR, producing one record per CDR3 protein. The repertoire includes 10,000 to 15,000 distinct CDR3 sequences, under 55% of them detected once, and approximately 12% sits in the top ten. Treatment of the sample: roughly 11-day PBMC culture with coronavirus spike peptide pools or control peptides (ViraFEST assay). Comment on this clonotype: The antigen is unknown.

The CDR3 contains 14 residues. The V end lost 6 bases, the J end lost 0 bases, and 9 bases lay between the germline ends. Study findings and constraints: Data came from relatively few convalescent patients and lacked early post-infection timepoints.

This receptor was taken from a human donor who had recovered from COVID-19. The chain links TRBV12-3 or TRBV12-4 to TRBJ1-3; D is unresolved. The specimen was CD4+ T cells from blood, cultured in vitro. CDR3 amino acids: CASSLLGSGNTIYF. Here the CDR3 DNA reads TGTGCCAGCAGCTTATTAGGCTCTGGAAACACCATATATTTT.